One sample yielded the 9 T cell receptor beta chains listed below, sequenced in a study of cytomegalovirus exposure and HLA in healthy donors. 13 Jbeta primers and 60 Vbeta primers were used for the PCR. The repertoire was sequenced with immunoSEQ multiplex PCR; TCRdb's copy has only in-frame clones and lacks some. The sample lists fewer than 250,000 clones; around 83% were seen once. Specimen: PBMCs. The receptor source for this set is a woman between 50 and 59 years old in good health and CMV-seropositive.

V is TRBV7-9 and J is TRBJ1-6; D might be TRBD1 (5 bases). Trimming took 4 bases from V and 7 from J, leaving 14 bases between them. From germline, CDR1 is SEHNR and CDR2 FQNEAQ (reference sequence). The CDR3 covers 15 residues. CDR3 protein: CASSSSGATNSPLHF. The DNA for the CDR3 is TGTGCCAGCAGCTCCAGTGGGGCGACCAATTCACCCCTCCACTTT. The whole variable domain, filled in from reference TRBV7-9 and TRBJ1-6, reads DTGVSQNPRHKITKRGQNVTFRCDPISEHNRLYWYRQTLGQGPEFLTYFQNEAQLEKSRLLSDRFSAERPKGSFSTLEIQRTEQGDSAMYLCASSSSGATNSPLHFGNGTRLTVT.

The chain recombines TRBV2 with TRBJ2-6; 11 bases fit TRBD1. This CDR3 contains 13 residues. The V and J ends lost 4 bases and 12 bases, in that order; junction bases with no gene match: 2. Germline V gene sequence: CDR1 SNHLY, CDR2 FYNNEI. For the CDR3, the DNA is TGTGCCAGCAGTGGGACAGGGGGCGGCGTCCTGACTTTC. It encodes CASSGTGGGVLTF.

V gene TRBV6-5 combines with J gene TRBJ1-5, with 7 nucleotides matching TRBD1. Losses at the gene ends were 8 bases for V and 7 bases for J; bases not matched to a gene: 11. This CDR3 spans 14 amino acids. The germline V gene has CDR1 MNHEY and CDR2 SVGAGI. The DNA of the CDR3 is TGTGCCAGCGGGCAACAGGGGAGTTACCAGCCCCAGCATTTT. It translates to CASGQQGSYQPQHF.

The chain couples TRBV5-1 to TRBJ1-1, with D possibly matching TRBD1 (6 bases). Germline CDR1 reads SGHRS; CDR2 reads YFSETQ. The V gene lost 4 bases and the J gene lost 1 base, with 14 bases spanning the gap. The CDR3 spans 15 residues. The chain's CDR3 is CASSPGHRANTEAFF. CDR3 sequence (DNA): TGCGCCAGCAGCCCGGGCCACAGGGCGAACACTGAAGCTTTCTTT.

The CDR3 sequence: CASSIGSEQPQHF. The CDR3 coding sequence is TGTGCCAGTAGTATAGGGTCAGAACAGCCCCAGCATTTT. V usage is TRBV19 and J usage is TRBJ1-5; D gene unclear. Trimming stripped 1 base from V and 7 bases from J, with 8 bases between. The CDR3 spans 13 residues. The germline gives CDR1 LNHDA, CDR2 SQIVND (reference sequence). Using reference TRBV19 and TRBJ1-5 for the parts outside the CDR3, the full variable domain is DGGITQSPKYLFRKEGQNVTLSCEQNLNHDAMYWYRQDPGQGLRLIYYSQIVNDFQKGDIAEGYSVSREKKESFPLTVTSAQKNPTAFYLCASSIGSEQPQHFGDGTRLSIL.

The chain recombines TRBV27 with TRBJ2-1, with TRBD2 matching over 10 bases. Trimming cost V 5 bases and J 4 bases; bases outside gene matches: 5. CDR1 is MNHEY, CDR2 SMNVEV, per germline (reference sequence). CDR3 length: 15 amino acids. CDR3 nucleotides: TGTGCCAGCAGTGCTCTAGCGGGGGATTACAATGAGCAGTTCTTC. This codes for CASSALAGDYNEQFF.

This chain uses TRBV7-9 with TRBJ2-4, with 8 bases matching TRBD1. CDR3 size: 15 residues. The junction had 11 bases not matched to a gene; V was cut back by 6 bases and J by 7 bases. Germline lookup yields CDR1 SEHNR and CDR2 FQNEAQ (reference sequence). The CDR3 spells CASSTGTGRRNIQYF. CDR3 DNA sequence: TGTGCCAGCAGTACCGGGACAGGAAGGAGGAACATTCAGTACTTC.

CDR3 amino acids: CSAIGGAEAFF. The CDR3, as DNA: TGCAGTGCTATAGGAGGGGCTGAAGCTTTCTTT. The rearrangement uses TRBV20-1 and TRBJ1-1; a possible D gene is TRBD1 (5 bases). In germline, CDR1 is DFQATT, CDR2 SNEGSKA (reference sequence). V lost 4 bases to trimming and J lost 6 bases, with 9 bases between them. This CDR3 comprises 11 residues.

This clone was seen only once. The gene calls are TRBV5-6 and TRBJ2-1; 9 positions agree with TRBD2. J gave up 10 bases and V 0 bases, and 11 bases lay outside the gene matches. The CDR3 has 16 amino acids. CDR1 is SGHDT, CDR2 YYEEEE, per germline. In DNA form, the CDR3 reads TGTGCCAGCAGCTTGGCCTGGGCGGGGGGGCCTGAAGAGCAGTTCTTC. As protein: CASSLAWAGGPEEQFF.